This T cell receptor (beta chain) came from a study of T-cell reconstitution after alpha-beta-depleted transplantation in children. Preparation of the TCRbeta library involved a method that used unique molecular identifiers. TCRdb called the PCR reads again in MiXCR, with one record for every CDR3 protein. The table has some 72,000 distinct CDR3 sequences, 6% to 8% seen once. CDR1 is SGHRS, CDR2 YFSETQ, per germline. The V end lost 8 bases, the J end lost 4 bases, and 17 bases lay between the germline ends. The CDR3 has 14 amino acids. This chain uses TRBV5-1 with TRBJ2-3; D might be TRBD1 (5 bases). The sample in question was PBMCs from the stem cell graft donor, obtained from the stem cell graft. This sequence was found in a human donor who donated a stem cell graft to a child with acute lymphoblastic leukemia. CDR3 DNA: TGCGCCAGTCATGACAGAGGATCGGCAGATACGCAGTATTTT. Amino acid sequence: CASHDRGSADTQYF.